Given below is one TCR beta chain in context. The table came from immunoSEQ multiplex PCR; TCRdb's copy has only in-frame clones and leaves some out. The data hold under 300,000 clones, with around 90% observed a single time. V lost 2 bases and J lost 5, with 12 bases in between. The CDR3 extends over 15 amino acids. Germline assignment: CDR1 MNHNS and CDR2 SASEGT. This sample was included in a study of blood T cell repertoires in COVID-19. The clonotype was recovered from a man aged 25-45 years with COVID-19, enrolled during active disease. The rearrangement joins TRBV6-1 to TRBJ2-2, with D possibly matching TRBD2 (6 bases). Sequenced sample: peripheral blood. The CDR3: CASSELGSGTGELFF. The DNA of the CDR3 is TGTGCCAGCAGTGAACTGGGAAGCGGGACCGGGGAGCTGTTTTTT.